The 13 T cell receptor beta chains below come from one sample, sequenced in a study of cytomegalovirus exposure and HLA in healthy donors. The PCR made use of 60 Vbeta and 13 Jbeta primers. Sequencing used immunoSEQ multiplex PCR; TCRdb keeps in-frame clones, though not all of them. The sample includes approximately 81,000 clones, approximately 84% of them seen just once. What was sequenced was PBMCs. These receptors all come from a woman aged 45-60 years in good health and CMV-seronegative.

The V gene is TRBV19, the J gene TRBJ2-7, with TRBD1 matching over 7 bases. Germline V gene sequence: CDR1 LNHDA, CDR2 SQIVND (reference sequence). The CDR3 is made up of 14 amino acids. V trimming: 1 base; J trimming: 0 bases; junction bases outside the gene matches: 0. CDR3 DNA sequence: TGTGCCAGTAGTATAGGACAGGGCTCCTACGAGCAGTACTTC. It specifies CASSIGQGSYEQYF. The full variable domain, completed using reference TRBV19 and TRBJ2-7, is DGGITQSPKYLFRKEGQNVTLSCEQNLNHDAMYWYRQDPGQGLRLIYYSQIVNDFQKGDIAEGYSVSREKKESFPLTVTSAQKNPTAFYLCASSIGQGSYEQYFGPGTRLTVT.

The chain joins TRBV4-1 to TRBJ1-1; 7 bases align to TRBD1. Germline CDR1 is MGHRA and CDR2 is YSYEKL. The CDR3 has 14 residues. V dropped 4 bases and J dropped 2; count of bases not matched to a gene: 4. CDR3 sequence: CASSRDRVNTEAFF. As DNA, the CDR3 is TGCGCCAGCAGCCGCGACAGGGTCAACACTGAAGCTTTCTTT.

Points on this clone: The CDR3 end shows no conserved phenylalanine or tryptophan, and so a read error is likely. The V and J genes are TRBV2 and TRBJ1-1, with 8 nucleotides matching TRBD1. This CDR3 contains 15 residues. Germline CDR1 SNHLY, CDR2 FYNNEI. Unmatched junction bases numbered 10, after V lost 7 bases and J lost 3 bases. CDR3 residues: CASTLGRGRDTEAFL. The CDR3 nucleotides are TGTGCCAGCACCCTGGGCAGGGGGCGGGACACTGAAGCTTTCCTT.

The J gene is TRBJ2-3, the V gene TRBV5-1; TRBD2 might be the D (5 bases). V lost 0 bases, J lost 0 bases, and 11 bases lay in between. The CDR3 contains 16 residues. CDR1 is SGHRS, CDR2 YFSETQ, per germline. Written as DNA, the CDR3 is TGCGCCAGCAGCTTGGTAATTGCTAGCAGCACAGATACGCAGTATTTT. It yields the protein CASSLVIASSTDTQYF. Full variable domain (rest looked up from reference TRBV5-1 and TRBJ2-3): KAGVTQTPRYLIKTRGQQVTLSCSPISGHRSVSWYQQTPGQGLQFLFEYFSETQRNKGNFPGRFSGRQFSNSRSEMNVSTLELGDSALYLCASSLVIASSTDTQYFGPGTRLTVL.

This clone was picked up a small number of times. The CDR3: CASSFLGPEQYF. In nucleotides, the CDR3 is TGTGCCAGCAGCTTTCTTGGCCCCGAGCAGTACTTC. J is TRBJ2-7 and V is TRBV11-2; no clear D gene. Germline V gene lookup returns CDR1 SGHAT and CDR2 FQNNGV. V was clipped by 3 bases and J by 6 bases, with 9 bases between them. This CDR3 is built from 12 residues.

The chain has TRBV4-1 and TRBJ2-7; 14 positions agree with TRBD2. This CDR3 has 15 residues. The V gene's germline CDR1 is MGHRA and CDR2 YSYEKL. The ends lost 3 bases at V and 3 bases at J; junction bases unmatched: 1. The CDR3 protein is CASSHGLAGGYEQYF. In DNA, the CDR3 is TGCGCCAGCAGCCACGGACTAGCGGGAGGCTACGAGCAGTACTTC.

The CDR3 reads CAWSVRGEQFF. The CDR3 DNA is TGTGCCTGGAGCGTACGGGGAGAGCAGTTCTTC. This rearrangement joins TRBV30 to TRBJ2-1, with a possible D match to TRBD2 (5 bases). The CDR3 is 11 amino acids. Trimming pared 3 bases from V and 10 bases from J, leaving 10 bases between. The germline V gene has CDR1 GTSNPN and CDR2 SVGIG (reference sequence). Supplemented by reference TRBV30 and TRBJ2-1, the full variable domain reads SQTIHQWPATLVQPVGSPLSLECTVEGTSNPNLYWYRQAAGRGLQLLFYSVGIGQISSEVPQNLSASRPQDRQFILSSKKLLLSDSGFYLCAWSVRGEQFFGPGTRLTVL.

The chain recombines TRBV10-3 with TRBJ1-1; D remains ambiguous. V was shortened by 0 bases and J by 6 bases, with 14 bases between the two germline ends. In germline, CDR1 is ENHRY, CDR2 SYGVKD. This CDR3 has 15 residues. DNA for the CDR3: TGTGCCATCAGTGAGTCGGGCAAAAGAGACGCTGAAGCTTTCTTT. Amino acids: CAISESGKRDAEAFF.

Points on this clone: Distinct nucleotide sequences in the sample also encode this CDR3. The chain carries TRBV30 and TRBJ1-2; D is ambiguous. Germline loops: CDR1 GTSNPN, CDR2 SVGIG (reference sequence). The CDR3 has 14 residues. The germline V and J ends were trimmed by 1 base and 2 bases, with 11 bases remaining between them. CDR3 in amino acids: CAWSALQTNYGYTF. For the CDR3, the DNA is TGTGCCTGGAGTGCCTTACAAACGAACTATGGCTACACCTTC. The full variable domain, completed using reference TRBV30 and TRBJ1-2, is SQTIHQWPATLVQPVGSPLSLECTVEGTSNPNLYWYRQAAGRGLQLLFYSVGIGQISSEVPQNLSASRPQDRQFILSSKKLLLSDSGFYLCAWSALQTNYGYTFGSGTRLTVV.

In this sample, this clone turned up a few times. This same CDR3 is encoded by further DNA sequences in the sample. The genes are TRBV6-1 and TRBJ1-5; D gene ambiguous. CDR1 is MNHNS, CDR2 SASEGT, per germline. Deletions cut 1 base from V and 4 bases from J, with 11 bases between. CDR3 length: 15 residues. Here the CDR3 reads CASSEGGRRNQPQHF. As DNA, the CDR3 is TGTGCCAGCAGTGAAGGAGGTCGGCGGAATCAGCCCCAGCATTTT.

The V gene is TRBV15, the J gene TRBJ1-3, with 7 positions matching TRBD1. This CDR3 contains 17 residues. The V gene end was trimmed by 3 bases and the J gene end by 3 bases; junction bases not matched to a gene: 11. From germline, CDR1 is LNHNV and CDR2 YYDKDF (reference sequence). The CDR3 loop is CATSSGHPGTVGNTIYF. CDR3 nucleotides: TGTGCCACCAGCAGCGGCCACCCCGGGACAGTTGGAAACACCATATATTTT.

The rearrangement links TRBV6-6 to TRBJ2-7, with 11 nucleotides matching TRBD2. Germline loops: CDR1 MNHNY, CDR2 SVGAGI (reference sequence). This CDR3 has 15 residues. Germline trimming cut 7 bases from V and 0 bases from J; bases unmatched to any gene: 5. CDR3 nucleotide sequence: TGTGCCAGCACCCTCACTAGCGGGAGCTCCTACGAGCAGTACTTC. Its protein product is CASTLTSGSSYEQYF.

This clone has just a few counts. This rearrangement joins TRBV5-1 to TRBJ2-5; TRBD1 matches 9 bases. The better agreement between TRBJ2-7 and the DNA end casts doubt on the J call. This CDR3 is 14 amino acids long. Germline lookup yields CDR1 SGHRS and CDR2 YFSETQ. The CDR3 nucleotides read TGCGCCAGCAGACGTGGGACAGGGAGCCACGAGCAGTACTTC. Translation gives CASRRGTGSHEQYF.